These T cell receptor beta chains were read from a single sample in a study of cytomegalovirus exposure and HLA in healthy donors. TCRdb's copy holds only in-frame clones and misses some; the assay was immunoSEQ multiplex PCR. The sample includes 120,000 or so clones, around 73% of them seen just once. The sequencing sample was made of PBMCs. All receptors come from a woman aged 40 to 55 in good health and CMV-seropositive. CDR3s include the opening cysteine and the closing phenylalanine or tryptophan. A D gene is named only where the DNA matches it firmly. Some rows have no size entry. The others give once, few or many, or a class for an expanded clone.

CDR3 protein | CDR3 DNA | clone size | D gene | J gene | V gene
CASSLSDNLYEQYF | TGTGCCAGCAGCCTTAGCGACAACCTCTACGAGCAGTACTTC | - | - | TRBJ2-7 | TRBV9
CASSPGGYHNEQFF | TGTGCCAGCAGCCCCGGGGGGTACCACAATGAGCAGTTCTTC | - | TRBD2 | TRBJ2-1 | TRBV5-8
CASSYRDSTNEKLFF | TGCGCCAGCAGCTATCGGGATTCAACTAATGAAAAACTGTTTTTT | - | - | TRBJ1-4 | TRBV4-3
CASSLLGGLDNSPLHF | TGCGCCAGCAGCTTGTTAGGGGGCTTGGATAATTCACCCCTCCACTTT | - | TRBD1 | TRBJ1-6 | TRBV5-1
CASSRRQGEDGYTF | TGTGCCAGCAGCCGCCGACAGGGGGAGGATGGCTACACCTTC | - | TRBD1 | TRBJ1-2 | TRBV4-2
CASSVEGGGRGTQYF | TGTGCCAGCAGCGTAGAGGGGGGCGGGAGGGGGACCCAGTACTTC | - | TRBD2 | TRBJ2-5 | TRBV9
CASSLTSTDMQYF | TGCGCCAGCAGCTTGACTAGCACAGATATGCAGTATTTT | - | TRBD2 | TRBJ2-3 | TRBV4-1
CASSAGEGYYEQYF | TGTGCCAGCAGCGCGGGGGAGGGCTACTACGAGCAGTACTTC | - | TRBD2 | TRBJ2-7 | TRBV9
CASSPRGELTDTQYF | TGTGCCAGCAGCCCGCGGGGGGAACTCACAGATACGCAGTATTTT | - | TRBD2 | TRBJ2-3 | TRBV7-9
CASSVGGTGGGTQYF | TGTGCCAGCAGCGTAGGCGGGACAGGGGGCGGTACGCAGTATTTT | - | TRBD1 | TRBJ2-3 | TRBV9
CASSDLGGLQGASYEQYF | TGTGCCAGCAGTGACCTGGGGGGACTACAGGGGGCCTCCTACGAGCAGTACTTC | - | TRBD1 | TRBJ2-7 | TRBV2
CASSQTPGRSTYEQYF | TGCGCCAGCAGCCAAACCCCAGGGAGGTCGACCTACGAGCAGTACTTC | - | - | TRBJ2-7 | TRBV4-1
CASSFPRTSGGAGIETQYF | TGTGCCAGCAGCTTCCCCCGGACTAGCGGGGGGGCCGGGATAGAGACCCAGTACTTC | few | TRBD2 | TRBJ2-5 | TRBV7-9
CASRDPNQTGNTIYF | TGTGCCAGCAGGGACCCTAATCAGACAGGGAACACCATATATTTT | - | TRBD1 | TRBJ1-3 | TRBV6-5
CASSLGGSNQPQHF | TGTGCCAGCAGCTTAGGCGGGAGCAATCAGCCCCAGCATTTT | - | - | TRBJ1-5 | TRBV5-4
CASSVAGTIQETQYF | TGTGCCAGCAGCGTAGCAGGGACTATCCAAGAGACCCAGTACTTC | - | TRBD2 | TRBJ2-5 | TRBV9
CASSPSQGFNEQFF | TGTGCCAGCAGTCCTAGTCAGGGTTTCAATGAGCAGTTCTTC | - | - | TRBJ2-1 | TRBV7-8
CASSQGADRGLSGYEQYF | TGCGCCAGCAGCCAAGGGGCGGACAGGGGATTAAGTGGCTACGAGCAGTACTTC | once | TRBD1 | TRBJ2-7 | TRBV4-3
CASSLQGSTEAFF | TGTGCCAGCAGCCTACAGGGGAGCACTGAAGCTTTCTTT | - | TRBD1 | TRBJ1-1 | TRBV7-9
CAISTSGGLDTGELFF | TGTGCCATCTCGACTAGCGGGGGGCTCGACACCGGGGAGCTGTTTTTT | - | TRBD2 | TRBJ2-2 | TRBV10-3
CASSRTHGQGGETQYF | TGTGCCAGCAGCCGAACACACGGACAGGGTGGAGAGACCCAGTACTTC | - | TRBD1 | TRBJ2-5 | TRBV5-5
CASSWRDRDQPQHF | TGTGCCAGCAGCTGGAGGGACAGGGACCAGCCCCAGCATTTT | - | TRBD1 | TRBJ1-5 | TRBV5-5
CASSITGGTIYF | TGTGCCAGTAGTATTACGGGAGGCACCATATATTTT | once | - | TRBJ1-3 | TRBV19
CASSPGATGELFF | TGTGCCAGCAGCCCTGGGGCCACCGGGGAGCTGTTTTTT | - | - | TRBJ2-2 | TRBV4-2
CASSLDGSLALHF | TGCGCCAGCAGCTTGGATGGCAGTCTGGCCCTCCACTTT | - | - | TRBJ1-6 | TRBV5-1
CASSVGGLTDTQYF | TGTGCCAGCAGCGTAGGGGGCCTCACAGATACGCAGTATTTT | - | - | TRBJ2-3 | TRBV9
CASSHGGGGLAGPYNEQFF | TGTGCCAGCAGCCACGGAGGGGGGGGACTAGCGGGGCCCTACAATGAGCAGTTCTTC | - | TRBD2 | TRBJ2-1 | TRBV7-9
CASSDSSRGSGYTF | TGTGCCAGCAGTGACTCGAGTCGGGGGAGTGGCTACACCTTC | few | - | TRBJ1-2 | TRBV6-4
CAIRVQDPADSPLHF | TGTGCCATCAGGGTTCAGGATCCCGCCGATTCACCCCTCCACTTT | - | - | TRBJ1-6 | TRBV10-3
CASSQDSLAGGITDTQYF | TGCGCCAGCAGCCAAGATAGCCTAGCGGGCGGCATAACAGATACGCAGTATTTT | - | TRBD2 | TRBJ2-3 | TRBV4-3
CASSQQGARDGYTF | TGTGCCAGCAGTCAACAGGGGGCGCGAGATGGCTACACCTTC | - | TRBD1 | TRBJ1-2 | TRBV27
CASSSGLAYEQYF | TGTGCCAGCAGCTCGGGACTAGCTTACGAGCAGTACTTC | - | TRBD2 | TRBJ2-7 | TRBV7-2
CASTGPGTGGREQYF | TGTGCCAGCACCGGGCCCGGGACAGGGGGCCGGGAGCAGTACTTC | - | TRBD1 | TRBJ2-7 | TRBV7-9
CASSADQGKVTEAFF | TGTGCCAGCAGCGCCGACCAGGGAAAAGTCACTGAAGCTTTCTTT | - | - | TRBJ1-1 | TRBV9
CASSLEGPLDNEQFF | TGTGCCAGCAGCTTAGAGGGGCCGTTAGACAATGAGCAGTTCTTC | - | - | TRBJ2-1 | TRBV13
CASSLVGSNEKLFF | TGTGCCAGCAGCTTAGTTGGCAGTAATGAAAAACTGTTTTTT | - | - | TRBJ1-4 | TRBV7-8
CASSETVEKLFF | TGTGCCAGCAGTGAGACTGTTGAAAAACTGTTTTTT | - | - | TRBJ1-4 | TRBV2
CASTGNFPLESPLHF | TGTGCCAGCACGGGTAATTTTCCTCTAGAATCACCCCTCCACTTT | - | - | TRBJ1-6 | TRBV2
CASSPGTAKDTQYF | TGCGCCAGCAGCCCCGGGACAGCAAAAGATACGCAGTATTTT | - | TRBD1 | TRBJ2-3 | TRBV5-1
CSVLPQNTYEQYF | TGCAGCGTTTTACCGCAGAACACCTACGAGCAGTACTTC | - | - | TRBJ2-7 | TRBV29-1
CASSVSQHGGETQYF | TGTGCCAGCAGCGTATCGCAGCACGGGGGAGAGACCCAGTACTTC | - | - | TRBJ2-5 | TRBV9
CASRLTGNSNQPQHF | TGTGCCAGCAGATTGACAGGCAATAGCAATCAGCCCCAGCATTTT | - | - | TRBJ1-5 | TRBV2
CASSGGVGAFF | TGTGCCAGCAGTGGGGGCGTTGGCGCTTTCTTT | - | - | TRBJ1-1 | TRBV2
CASSQGAGAEVGELFF | TGTGCCAGCAGCCAGGGAGCGGGGGCCGAGGTCGGGGAGCTGTTTTTT | - | TRBD2 | TRBJ2-2 | TRBV9
CASSLEGHSFREQYF | TGTGCCAGCAGCTTAGAGGGACACTCGTTTCGGGAGCAGTACTTC | - | - | TRBJ2-7 | TRBV13
CASSRDTLGYQPQHF | TGTGCCAGCAGCAGGGACACGCTGGGGTATCAGCCCCAGCATTTT | - | - | TRBJ1-5 | TRBV6-5
CASSLSRGYEQYF | TGTGCCAGCAGCTTGTCCAGGGGCTACGAGCAGTACTTC | - | - | TRBJ2-7 | TRBV7-2